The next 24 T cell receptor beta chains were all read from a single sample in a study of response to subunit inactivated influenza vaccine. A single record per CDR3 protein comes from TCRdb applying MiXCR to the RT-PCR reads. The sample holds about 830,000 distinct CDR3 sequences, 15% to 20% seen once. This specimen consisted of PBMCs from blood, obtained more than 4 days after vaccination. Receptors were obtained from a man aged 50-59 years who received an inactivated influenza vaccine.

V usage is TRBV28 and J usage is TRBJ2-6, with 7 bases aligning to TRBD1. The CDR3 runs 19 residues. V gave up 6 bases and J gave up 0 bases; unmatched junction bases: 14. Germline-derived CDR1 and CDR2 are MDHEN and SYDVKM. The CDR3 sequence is CASRPPRRQGSSGANVLTF. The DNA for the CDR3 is TGTGCCAGCAGACCCCCGCGGCGACAGGGCAGCTCTGGGGCCAACGTCCTGACTTTC.

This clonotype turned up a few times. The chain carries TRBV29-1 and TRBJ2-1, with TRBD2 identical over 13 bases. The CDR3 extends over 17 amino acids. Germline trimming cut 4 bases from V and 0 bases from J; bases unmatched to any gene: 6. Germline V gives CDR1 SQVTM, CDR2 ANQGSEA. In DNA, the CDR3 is TGCAGCGTTGTAGGACTAGCGGGGGAGTCCTCCTACAATGAGCAGTTCTTC. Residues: CSVVGLAGESSYNEQFF.

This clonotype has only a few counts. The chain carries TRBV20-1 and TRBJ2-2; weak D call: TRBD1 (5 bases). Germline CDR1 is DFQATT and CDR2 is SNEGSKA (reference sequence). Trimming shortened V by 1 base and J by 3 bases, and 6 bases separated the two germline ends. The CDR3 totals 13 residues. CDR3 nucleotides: TGCAGTGCTAGAGCCAGGGACACCGGGGAGCTGTTTTTT. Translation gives CSARARDTGELFF.

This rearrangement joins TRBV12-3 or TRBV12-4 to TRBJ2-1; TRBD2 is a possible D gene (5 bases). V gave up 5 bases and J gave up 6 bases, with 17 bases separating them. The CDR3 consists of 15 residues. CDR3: CASSPGISKGNEQFF. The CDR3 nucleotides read TGTGCCAGCAGTCCCGGGATCTCAAAAGGCAATGAGCAGTTCTTC.

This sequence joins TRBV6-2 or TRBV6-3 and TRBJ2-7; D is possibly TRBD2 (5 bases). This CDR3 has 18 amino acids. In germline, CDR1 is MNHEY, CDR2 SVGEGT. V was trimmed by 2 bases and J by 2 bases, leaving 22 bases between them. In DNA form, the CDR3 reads TGTGCCAGCAGTTACACTAGAGGTTGGACGGACGACCCCTACGAGCAGTACTTC. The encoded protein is CASSYTRGWTDDPYEQYF.

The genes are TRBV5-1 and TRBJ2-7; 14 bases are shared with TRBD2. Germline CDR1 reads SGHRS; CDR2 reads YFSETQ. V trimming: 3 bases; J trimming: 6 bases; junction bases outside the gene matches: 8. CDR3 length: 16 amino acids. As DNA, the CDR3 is TGCGCCAGCAGCTGGGTCGGACTAGCGGGAGGCGCCGAGCAGTACTTC. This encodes CASSWVGLAGGAEQYF.

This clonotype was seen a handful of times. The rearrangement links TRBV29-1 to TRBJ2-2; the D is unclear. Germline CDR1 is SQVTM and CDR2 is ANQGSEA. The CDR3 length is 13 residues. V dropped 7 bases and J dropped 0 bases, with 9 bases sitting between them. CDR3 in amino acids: CSAMEANTGELFF. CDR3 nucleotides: TGCAGCGCGATGGAAGCGAACACCGGGGAGCTGTTTTTT.

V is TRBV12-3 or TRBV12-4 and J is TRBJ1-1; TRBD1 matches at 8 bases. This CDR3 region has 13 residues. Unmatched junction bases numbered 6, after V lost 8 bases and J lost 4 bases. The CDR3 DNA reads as TGTGCCAGCTATCCCACAGGGGGCACTGAAGCTTTCTTT. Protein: CASYPTGGTEAFF.

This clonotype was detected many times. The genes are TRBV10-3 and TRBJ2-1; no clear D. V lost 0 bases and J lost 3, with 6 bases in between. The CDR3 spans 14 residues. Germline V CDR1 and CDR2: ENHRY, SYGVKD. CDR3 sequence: CAISESGYYNEQFF. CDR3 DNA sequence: TGTGCCATCAGTGAGTCCGGTTACTACAATGAGCAGTTCTTC.

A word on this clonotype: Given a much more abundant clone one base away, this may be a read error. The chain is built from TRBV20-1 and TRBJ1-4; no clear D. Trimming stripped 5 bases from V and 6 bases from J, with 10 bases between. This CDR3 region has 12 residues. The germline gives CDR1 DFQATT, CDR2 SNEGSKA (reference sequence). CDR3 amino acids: CSAVIGYEKLFF. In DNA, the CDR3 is TGCAGTGCTGTCATCGGATATGAAAAACTGTTTTTT.

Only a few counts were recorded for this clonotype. CDR3 sequence reads: CASTPGTSDRWTQYF. Here the CDR3 DNA reads TGTGCCTCAACTCCCGGGACATCAGATAGGTGGACCCAGTACTTC. The V and J genes are TRBV6-1 and TRBJ2-5; TRBD1 might be the D (6 bases). V was pared by 11 bases and J by 7 bases, with 26 bases between. The length of the CDR3 is 15 residues. Germline loops: CDR1 MNHNS, CDR2 SASEGT.

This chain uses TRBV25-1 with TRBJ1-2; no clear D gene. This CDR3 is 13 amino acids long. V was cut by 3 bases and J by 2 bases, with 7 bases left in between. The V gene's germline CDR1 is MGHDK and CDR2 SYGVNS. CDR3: CASSDRPNYGYTF. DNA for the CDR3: TGTGCCAGCAGTGACAGACCGAACTATGGCTACACCTTC.

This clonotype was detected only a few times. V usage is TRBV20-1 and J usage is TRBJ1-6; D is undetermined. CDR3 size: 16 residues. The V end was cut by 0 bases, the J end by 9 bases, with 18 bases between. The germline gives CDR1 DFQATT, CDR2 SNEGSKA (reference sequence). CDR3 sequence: CSARDTVVPPSSPLHF. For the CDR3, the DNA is TGCAGTGCTAGAGATACTGTAGTCCCGCCTAGTTCACCCCTCCACTTT.

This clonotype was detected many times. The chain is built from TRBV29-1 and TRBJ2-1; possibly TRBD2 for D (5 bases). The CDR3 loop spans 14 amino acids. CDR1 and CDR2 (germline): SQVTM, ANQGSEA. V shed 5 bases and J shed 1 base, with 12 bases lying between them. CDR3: CSVTLVKSYNEQFF. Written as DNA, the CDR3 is TGCAGCGTTACACTAGTAAAATCCTACAATGAGCAGTTCTTC.

The CDR3 here is CASSHNLRGTDNYGYTF. In DNA form, the CDR3 reads TGCGCCAGCAGCCACAACCTTCGCGGGACGGACAACTATGGCTACACCTTC. The chain carries TRBV4-1 and TRBJ1-2, with D possibly being TRBD1 (5 bases). Germline V gene data show CDR1 as MGHRA and CDR2 as YSYEKL. This CDR3 comprises 17 residues. Trimming shortened V by 3 bases and J by 2 bases, and 19 bases separated the two germline ends.

The CDR3 region is CSVAVGLAGLRGRYEQYF. In nucleotides, the CDR3 is TGCAGCGTTGCCGTGGGACTAGCGGGACTCAGAGGAAGGTACGAGCAGTACTTC. The chain employs TRBV29-1 and TRBJ2-7; 13 nucleotides match TRBD2. Germline loops: CDR1 SQVTM, CDR2 ANQGSEA. The CDR3 totals 18 residues. The ends lost 4 bases at V and 4 bases at J; junction bases unmatched: 16.

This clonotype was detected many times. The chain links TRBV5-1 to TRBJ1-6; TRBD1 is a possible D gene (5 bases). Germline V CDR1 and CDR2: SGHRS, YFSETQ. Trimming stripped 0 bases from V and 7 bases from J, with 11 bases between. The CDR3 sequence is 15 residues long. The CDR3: CASSLGGGANSPLHF. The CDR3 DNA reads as TGCGCCAGCAGCTTGGGGGGAGGGGCGAATTCACCCCTCCACTTT.

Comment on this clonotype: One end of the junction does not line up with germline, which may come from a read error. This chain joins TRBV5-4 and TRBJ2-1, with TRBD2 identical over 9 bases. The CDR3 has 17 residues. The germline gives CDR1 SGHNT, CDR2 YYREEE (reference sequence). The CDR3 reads CASRLALAGSSYNEQFF. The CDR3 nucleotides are TGTGCCAGCCGCTTGGCCCTAGCGGGGAGCTCCTACAATGAGCAGTTCTTC.

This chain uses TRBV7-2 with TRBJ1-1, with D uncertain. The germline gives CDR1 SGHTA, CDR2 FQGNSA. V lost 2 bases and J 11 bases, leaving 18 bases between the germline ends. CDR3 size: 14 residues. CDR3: CASSLSQQPVRAFF. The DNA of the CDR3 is TGTGCCAGCAGCTTATCCCAGCAACCCGTGAGGGCTTTCTTT.

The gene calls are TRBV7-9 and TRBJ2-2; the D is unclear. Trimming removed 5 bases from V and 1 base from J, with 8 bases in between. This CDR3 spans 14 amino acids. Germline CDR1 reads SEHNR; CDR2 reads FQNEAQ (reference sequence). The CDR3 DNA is TGTGCCAGCAGCCCGAAGATGAACACCGGGGAGCTGTTTTTT. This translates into CASSPKMNTGELFF.

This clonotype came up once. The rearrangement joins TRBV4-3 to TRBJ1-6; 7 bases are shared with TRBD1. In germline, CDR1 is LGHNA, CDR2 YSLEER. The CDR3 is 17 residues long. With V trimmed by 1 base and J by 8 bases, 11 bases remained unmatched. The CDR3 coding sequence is TGCGCCAGCAGCCAAGGACCAGGGGGGCAGGTAGATTCACCCCTCCACTTT. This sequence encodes CASSQGPGGQVDSPLHF.

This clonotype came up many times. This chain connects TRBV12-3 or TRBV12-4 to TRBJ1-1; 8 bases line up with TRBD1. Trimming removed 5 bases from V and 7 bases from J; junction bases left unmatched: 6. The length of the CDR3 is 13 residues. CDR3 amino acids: CASSARTGSEAFF. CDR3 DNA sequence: TGTGCCAGCAGTGCGCGGACAGGGAGTGAAGCTTTCTTT.

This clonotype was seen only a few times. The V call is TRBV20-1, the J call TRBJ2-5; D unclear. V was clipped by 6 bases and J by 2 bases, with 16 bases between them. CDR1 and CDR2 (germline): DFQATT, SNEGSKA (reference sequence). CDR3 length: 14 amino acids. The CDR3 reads CSAPRPGGQETQYF. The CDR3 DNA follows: TGCAGTGCCCCCCGCCCAGGCGGACAAGAGACCCAGTACTTC.

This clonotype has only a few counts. The CDR3 sequence: CASSVSGSPLNGDIQYF. The CDR3 nucleotides are TGTGCCAGCAGCGTTAGCGGGAGCCCTCTTAACGGGGACATTCAGTACTTC. The chain combines TRBV7-9 with TRBJ2-4; 9 nucleotides line up with TRBD2. V gave up 5 bases and J gave up 8 bases; unmatched junction bases: 16. In germline, CDR1 is SEHNR, CDR2 FQNEAQ (reference sequence). The CDR3 is 17 residues long.